This T cell receptor (beta chain) was obtained from a study of long-term antiretroviral therapy in people with HIV. Study at large: There is a gap of about a decade between the earliest samples and the later 2015 immediate-ART recommendation. General study points: Comparison with controls showed narrower CDR3 length ranges in HIV repertoires. Information on adherence, resistance and therapy changes was unavailable.

CDR1 is SNHLY and CDR2 is FYNNEI in the germline V gene. The CDR3 extends over 17 amino acids. Trimming cost V 4 bases and J 0 bases, with 18 bases left between them. Roughly 1-10 million cryopreserved PBMC were held in samples before DNA extraction. Turning to this clone: Its antigen is currently unknown.

With survey level as its setting, the immunoSEQ assay was v3.0. The data were produced by immunoSEQ multiplex PCR, yet TCRdb's version contains in-frame clones alone and is incomplete. The sample includes about 30,000 clones, 75% to 95% of them seen just once. The TCR comes from a woman between 35 and 50 years old with HIV. This sample comprised unsorted PBMCs, obtained around 5 years after starting antiretroviral therapy. The V call is TRBV2, the J call TRBJ1-2, with a possible D match to TRBD1 (6 bases). CDR3 sequence (DNA): TGTGCCAGCAGTGGTCTTAGGACAGCCGAAACTAACTATGGCTACACCTTC. It encodes CASSGLRTAETNYGYTF.